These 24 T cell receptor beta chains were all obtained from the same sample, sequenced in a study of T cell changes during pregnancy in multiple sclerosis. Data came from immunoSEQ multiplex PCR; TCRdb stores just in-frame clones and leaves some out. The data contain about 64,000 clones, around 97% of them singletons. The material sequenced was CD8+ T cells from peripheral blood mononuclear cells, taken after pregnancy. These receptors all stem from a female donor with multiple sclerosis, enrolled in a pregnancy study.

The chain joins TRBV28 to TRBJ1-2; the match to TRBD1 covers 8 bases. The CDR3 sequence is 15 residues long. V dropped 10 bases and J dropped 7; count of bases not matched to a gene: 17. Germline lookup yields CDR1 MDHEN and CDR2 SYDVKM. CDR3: CATRETGANLFGYTF. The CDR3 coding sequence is TGTGCCACTCGGGAGACAGGGGCGAACCTTTTTGGCTACACCTTC.

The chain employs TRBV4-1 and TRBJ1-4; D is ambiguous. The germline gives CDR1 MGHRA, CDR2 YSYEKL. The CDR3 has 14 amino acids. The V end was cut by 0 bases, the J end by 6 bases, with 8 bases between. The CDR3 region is CASSQDRIYEKLFF. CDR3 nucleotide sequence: TGCGCCAGCAGCCAAGACAGGATCTATGAAAAACTGTTTTTT.

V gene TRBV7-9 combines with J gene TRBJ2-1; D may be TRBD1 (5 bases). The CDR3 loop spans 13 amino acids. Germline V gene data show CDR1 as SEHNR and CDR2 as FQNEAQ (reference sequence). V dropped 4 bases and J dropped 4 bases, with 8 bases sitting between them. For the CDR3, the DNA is TGTGCCAGCAGCTCGACAGCTTACAATGAGCAGTTCTTC. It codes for CASSSTAYNEQFF.

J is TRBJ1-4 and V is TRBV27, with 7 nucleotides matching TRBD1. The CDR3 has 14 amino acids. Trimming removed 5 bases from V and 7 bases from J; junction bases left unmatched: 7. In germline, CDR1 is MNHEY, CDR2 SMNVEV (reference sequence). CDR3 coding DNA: TGTGCCAGCAGTGGGGCTGACAGGGTTGAAAAACTGTTTTTT. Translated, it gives CASSGADRVEKLFF.

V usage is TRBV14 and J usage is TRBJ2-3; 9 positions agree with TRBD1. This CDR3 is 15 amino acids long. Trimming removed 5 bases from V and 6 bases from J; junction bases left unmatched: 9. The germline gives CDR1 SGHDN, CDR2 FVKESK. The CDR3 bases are TGTGCCAGCAGCGCTACAGGGGGCGCATGGGATACGCAGTATTTT. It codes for CASSATGGAWDTQYF.

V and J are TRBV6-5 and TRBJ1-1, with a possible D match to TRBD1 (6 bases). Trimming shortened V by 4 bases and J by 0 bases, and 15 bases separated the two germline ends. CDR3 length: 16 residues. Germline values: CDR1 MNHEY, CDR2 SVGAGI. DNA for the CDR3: TGTGCCAGCAGTTTCCCCGGACAGAGACTGAACACTGAAGCTTTCTTT. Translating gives CASSFPGQRLNTEAFF.

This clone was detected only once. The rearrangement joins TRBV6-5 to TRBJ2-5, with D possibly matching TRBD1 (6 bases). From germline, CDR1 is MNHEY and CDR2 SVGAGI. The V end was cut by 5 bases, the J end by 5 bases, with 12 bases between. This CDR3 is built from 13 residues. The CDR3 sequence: CASSTGWEETQYF. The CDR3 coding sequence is TGTGCCAGCAGTACAGGGTGGGAGGAGACCCAGTACTTC.

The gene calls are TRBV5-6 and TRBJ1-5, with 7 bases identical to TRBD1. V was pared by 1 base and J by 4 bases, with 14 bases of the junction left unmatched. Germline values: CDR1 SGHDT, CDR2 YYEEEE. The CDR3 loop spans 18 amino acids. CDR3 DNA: TGTGCCAGCAGCTTGTGGGCCGACAGGGTCGAGGTAAATCAGCCCCAGCATTTT. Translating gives CASSLWADRVEVNQPQHF.

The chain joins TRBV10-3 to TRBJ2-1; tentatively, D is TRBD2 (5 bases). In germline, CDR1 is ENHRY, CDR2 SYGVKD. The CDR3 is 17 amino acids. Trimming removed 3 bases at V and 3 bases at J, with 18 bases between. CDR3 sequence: CAISEAAVQRIYNEQFF. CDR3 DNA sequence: TGTGCCATCAGTGAAGCGGCGGTCCAAAGGATCTACAATGAGCAGTTCTTC.

The CDR3, as DNA: TGTGCCAGCTCACCACTTGACGTGACAGGGTTTCCCAATGAGCAGTTCTTC. Amino acids: CASSPLDVTGFPNEQFF. The gene calls are TRBV18 and TRBJ2-1, with 7 bases matching TRBD1. Germline assignment: CDR1 KGHSH and CDR2 LQKENI. This CDR3 has 17 residues. J gave up 6 bases and V 1 base, and 12 bases lay outside the gene matches.

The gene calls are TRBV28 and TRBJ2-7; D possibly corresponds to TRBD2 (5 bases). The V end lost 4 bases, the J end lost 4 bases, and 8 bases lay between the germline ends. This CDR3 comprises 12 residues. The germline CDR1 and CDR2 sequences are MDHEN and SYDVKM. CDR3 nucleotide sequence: TGTGCCAGCAGTTATAGGAGGTACGAGCAGTACTTC. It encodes CASSYRRYEQYF. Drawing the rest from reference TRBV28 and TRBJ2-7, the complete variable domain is DVKVTQSSRYLVKRTGEKVFLECVQDMDHENMFWYRQDPGLGLRLIYFSYDVKMKEKGDIPEGYSVSREKKERFSLILESASTNQTSMYLCASSYRRYEQYFGPGTRLTVT.

CDR3 coding DNA: TGTGCTAGTGGTTCGGCAGGCACCGGGGAGCTGTTTTTT. It encodes CASGSAGTGELFF. The chain has TRBV12-5 and TRBJ2-2, with D hard to call. Germline V lookup: CDR1 LGHNT, CDR2 FRNRAP. The CDR3 covers 13 residues. Trimming took 4 bases from V and 4 from J, leaving 7 bases between them.

The CDR3 DNA reads TGTGCCAGCAGACAGGGACTAGCGGATAATGAGCAGTTCTTC. Translation: CASRQGLADNEQFF. V usage is TRBV28 and J usage is TRBJ2-1, with TRBD2 identical over 11 bases. Trimming took 6 bases from V and 7 from J; bases not matched to a gene: 5. Per the germline V gene, CDR1 is MDHEN and CDR2 is SYDVKM. The CDR3 consists of 14 residues.

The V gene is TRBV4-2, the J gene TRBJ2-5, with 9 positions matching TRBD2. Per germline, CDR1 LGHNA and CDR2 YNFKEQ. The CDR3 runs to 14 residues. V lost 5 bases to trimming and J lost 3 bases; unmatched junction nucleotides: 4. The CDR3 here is CASSWLAGEETQYF. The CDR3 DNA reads TGTGCCAGCAGCTGGTTAGCGGGAGAAGAGACCCAGTACTTC.

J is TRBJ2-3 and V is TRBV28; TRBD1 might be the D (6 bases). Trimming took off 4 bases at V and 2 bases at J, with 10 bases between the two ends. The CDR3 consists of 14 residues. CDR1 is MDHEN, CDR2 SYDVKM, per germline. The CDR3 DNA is TGTGCCAGCAGTTACAGGGATTCCACAGATACGCAGTATTTT. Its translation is CASSYRDSTDTQYF.

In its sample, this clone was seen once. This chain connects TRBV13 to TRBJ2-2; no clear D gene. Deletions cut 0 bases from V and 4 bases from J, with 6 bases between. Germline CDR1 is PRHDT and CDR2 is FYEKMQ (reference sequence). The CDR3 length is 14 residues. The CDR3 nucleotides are TGTGCCAGCAGCTTAGGACAGCTCACCGGGGAGCTGTTTTTT. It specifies CASSLGQLTGELFF.

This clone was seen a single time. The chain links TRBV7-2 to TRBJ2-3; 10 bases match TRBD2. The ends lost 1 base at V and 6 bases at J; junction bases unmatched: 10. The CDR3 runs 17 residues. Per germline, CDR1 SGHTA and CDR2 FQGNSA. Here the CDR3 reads CASSLGRSGRPVDTQYF. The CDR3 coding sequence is TGTGCCAGCAGCTTAGGTCGTAGCGGGAGGCCTGTGGATACGCAGTATTTT. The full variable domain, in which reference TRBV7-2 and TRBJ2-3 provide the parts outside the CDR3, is GAGVSQSPSNKVTEKGKDVELRCDPISGHTALYWYRQSLGQGLEFLIYFQGNSAPDKSGLPSDRFSAERTGGSVSTLTIQRTQQEDSAVYLCASSLGRSGRPVDTQYFGPGTRLTVL.

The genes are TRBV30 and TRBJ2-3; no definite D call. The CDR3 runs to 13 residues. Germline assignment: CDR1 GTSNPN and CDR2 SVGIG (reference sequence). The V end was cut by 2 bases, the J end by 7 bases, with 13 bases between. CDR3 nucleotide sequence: TGTGCCTGGAGTCTCGGCGGCTTCAATACGCAGTATTTT. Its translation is CAWSLGGFNTQYF.

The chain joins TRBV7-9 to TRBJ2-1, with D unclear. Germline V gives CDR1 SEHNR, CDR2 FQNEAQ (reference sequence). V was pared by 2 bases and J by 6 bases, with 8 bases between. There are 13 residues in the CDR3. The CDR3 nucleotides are TGTGCCAGCAGCTTAAACAGTTTCAATGAGCAGTTCTTC. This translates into CASSLNSFNEQFF.

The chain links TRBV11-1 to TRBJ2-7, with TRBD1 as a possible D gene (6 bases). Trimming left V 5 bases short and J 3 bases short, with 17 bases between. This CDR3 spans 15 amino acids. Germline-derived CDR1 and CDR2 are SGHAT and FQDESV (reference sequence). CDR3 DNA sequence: TGTGCCAGCAGCCCGGTCCGGGACACTCTCTACGAGCAGTACTTC. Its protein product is CASSPVRDTLYEQYF.

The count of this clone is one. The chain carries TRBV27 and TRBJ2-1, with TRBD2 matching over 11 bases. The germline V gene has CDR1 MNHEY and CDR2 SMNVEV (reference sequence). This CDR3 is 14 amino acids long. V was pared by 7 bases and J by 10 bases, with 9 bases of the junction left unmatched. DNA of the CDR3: TGTGCCAGCACCCCCGGGACTAGCGGCAGGGAGCAGTTCTTC. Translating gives CASTPGTSGREQFF.

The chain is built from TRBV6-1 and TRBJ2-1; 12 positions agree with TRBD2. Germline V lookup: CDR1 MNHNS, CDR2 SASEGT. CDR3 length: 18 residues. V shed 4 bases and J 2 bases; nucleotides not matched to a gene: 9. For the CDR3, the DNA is TGTGCCAGCAGTGGAAGGACTAGCGGGAAGGGAACCTACAATGAGCAGTTCTTC. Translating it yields CASSGRTSGKGTYNEQFF.

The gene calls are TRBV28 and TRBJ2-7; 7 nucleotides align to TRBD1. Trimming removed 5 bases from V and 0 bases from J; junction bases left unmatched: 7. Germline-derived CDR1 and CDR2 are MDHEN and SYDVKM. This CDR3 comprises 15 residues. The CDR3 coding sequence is TGTGCCAGCAGTACAGGGGCCACACTCTCCTACGAGCAGTACTTC. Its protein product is CASSTGATLSYEQYF.

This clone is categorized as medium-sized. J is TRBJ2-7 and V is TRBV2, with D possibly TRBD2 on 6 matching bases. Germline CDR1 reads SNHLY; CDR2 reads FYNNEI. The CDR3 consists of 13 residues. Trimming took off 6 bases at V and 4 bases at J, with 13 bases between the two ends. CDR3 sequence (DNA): TGTGCCAGCAGCCTGCCGGGGGTTTACGAGCAGTACTTC. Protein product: CASSLPGVYEQYF. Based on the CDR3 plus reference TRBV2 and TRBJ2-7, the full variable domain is EPEVTQTPSHQVTQMGQEVILRCVPISNHLYFYWYRQILGQKVEFLVSFYNNEISEKSEIFDDQFSVERPDGSNFTLKIRSTKLEDSAMYFCASSLPGVYEQYFGPGTRLTVT.